These 4 T cell receptor beta chains originate from one sample sequenced in a study of blood T cell repertoires in COVID-19. Libraries were prepared by immunoSEQ multiplex PCR; TCRdb keeps only in-frame clonotypes and omits some of them. The repertoire holds 250,000 or so clones, with around 80% as singletons. Sequenced input: peripheral blood. The receptor source for this set is a woman under 30 with acute or convalescent COVID-19.

V gene TRBV28 combines with J gene TRBJ1-1; D is possibly TRBD1 (6 bases). This CDR3 is 20 amino acids long. Germline values: CDR1 MDHEN, CDR2 SYDVKM. V lost 1 base to trimming and J lost 2 bases, with 26 bases between them. The CDR3 DNA sequence: TGTGCCAGCAGTTTATCGGGTGTCGGGGGGCGCCGGGTTGAAAACACTGAAGCTTTCTTT. This codes for CASSLSGVGGRRVENTEAFF.

This clone was seen many times. This chain joins TRBV4-3 and TRBJ1-1; 7 positions match TRBD1. Germline V gene lookup returns CDR1 LGHNA and CDR2 YSLEER. CDR3 length: 15 residues. V was pared by 1 base and J by 5 bases, with 7 bases of the junction left unmatched. The CDR3 bases are TGCGCCAGCAGCCAAGTAGAGGTCAGGGGGACTGAAGCTTTCTTT. It specifies CASSQVEVRGTEAFF.

This clone has just one count. The chain joins TRBV11-1 to TRBJ2-1, with D possibly matching TRBD2 (5 bases). The V and J ends lost 1 base and 3 bases respectively, with 7 bases between them. The CDR3 has 14 residues. Germline CDR1 reads SGHAT; CDR2 reads FQDESV (reference sequence). CDR3 DNA: TGTGCCAGCAGCTTAGGCCGGGACTACAATGAGCAGTTCTTC. Protein product: CASSLGRDYNEQFF.

The chain is built from TRBV7-3 and TRBJ2-1; D possibly corresponds to TRBD1 (5 bases). The V end was cut by 8 bases, the J end by 7 bases, with 15 bases between. Germline V gene data show CDR1 as SGHTA and CDR2 as FQGTGA. This CDR3 spans 13 amino acids. The CDR3: CASGFDSLNEQFF. The CDR3 DNA sequence: TGTGCCAGCGGGTTCGACAGCCTTAATGAGCAGTTCTTC.